The entry below describes one T cell receptor (beta chain). The antigen it binds to is not known. Base-call qualities are not available, and no considerably larger clone is one nucleotide away. The entry originates in a study of blood T cell repertoires in COVID-19 (dated by TCRdb to 2018 to 2020). With respect to the entire study: Samples from collaborators originated in the United States, Italy and Spain and spanned both the acute and convalescent phases of COVID-19. A freely available public database, intended as a resource for researchers studying the immune response to SARS-CoV-2, is where the repertoires were released. Subjects who had been exposed to COVID-19, were actively infected with it, or had recovered from it provided the deeply sampled blood TCRbeta repertoires that made up the dataset. The sample metadata nearly always contained a de-identified subject ID, COVID-19 status, age in years and sex. The material from the prospective study consisted of cDNA or gDNA derived from T cells, B-cell-depleted T cells, or PBMCs. HLA class I and class II types, where available, came from metadata supplied by the sample provider rather than from assay-based typing. Samples came from the ongoing ImmuneRACE study (first 160 participants) plus 1,254 subjects from 6 global collaborators. Paper-wide results and their limitations: How much clinical and demographic metadata was included differed by source and by participant, and the metadata was provided uncurated.

Whole blood was collected in K2EDTA tubes by collaborating institutions according to the institutions' own protocols. Collaborator samples were shipped for TCRbeta analysis as frozen whole blood, isolated PBMCs, or DNA extracted from either sample type. TCRbeta CDR3 regions were amplified from genomic DNA by means of the immunoSEQ Assay, a bias-controlled multiplex PCR. The original pipeline was this. Within the assay, amplification of reference gene primers was used to estimate how many nucleated cells each sample contained. To quantify the absolute abundance of each unique TCRbeta CDR3 rearrangement, sequence reads were collapsed and filtered. For each sample, productive Simpson clonality was calculated by taking the square root of Simpson's diversity index across productive rearrangements. Drawn from immuneACCESS, this table holds only the in-frame rearrangements with V and J called that TCRdb kept. Clones are partly lost; checked studies trace under half to an unresolved V gene and leave the rest unexplained. V, J and clone size derive from that table, while D and trimming were established from the DNA sequence. Across this sample there are tens of thousands of clones, with around 83% seen only once. The top ten hold around 14% of the sample.

The CDR3 starts with the cysteine, ends with the phenylalanine, and has 14 residues. Only the CDR3 portion is preserved as DNA: 42 bases, with reading frame beginning at the first base. The CDR1 and CDR2 encoded by the germline V gene are MDHEN and SYDVKM. V and J lose 1 base and 4 bases, and a span of 8 bases separates them. The chain employs TRBV28 and TRBJ2-1; the D gene is possibly TRBD1, with 6 bases matching. Material for sequencing was peripheral blood. The TCR sequence derives from a human donor with acute or convalescent COVID-19. The donor label of this sample is uncertain. The nucleotides read TGTGCCAGCAGTTTATTCAGGGGTTACAATGAGCAGTTCTTC. Translated, it gives CASSLFRGYNEQFF.